This is a list of T cell receptor beta chains from one sample in a study of shared clonotypes between healthy human individuals. Only in-frame clones appear in the TCRdb table, and some are missing; sequencing was by immunoSEQ multiplex PCR. The sample carries about 600,000 clones, 95% to 98% recorded once. The sequenced sample was naive CD4+ T cells sorted from blood. These receptors were collected from a woman aged 30 to 39 in good health. CDR3s include the opening cysteine and the closing phenylalanine or tryptophan.

cdr3_aa j_call v_call
CASSLGRGYQETQYF TRBJ2-5 TRBV5-1
CASSFGTGETQYF TRBJ2-5 TRBV11-2
CASSLQGMDEKLFF TRBJ1-4 TRBV5-6
CAWSRRGSGLGAENEQFF TRBJ2-1 TRBV30
CASSFGTSGYNEQFF TRBJ2-1 TRBV5-1
CASRHPARETQYF TRBJ2-5 TRBV28
CASRPSSVPDTQYF TRBJ2-3 TRBV6-6
CASSLSGATYEQYF TRBJ2-7 TRBV5-1
CASRARDTQYF TRBJ2-3 TRBV28
CASSPRGGDTGELFF TRBJ2-2 TRBV18
CASTQGGSYEQYF TRBJ2-7 TRBV6-5
CASSQTNQPQHF TRBJ1-5 TRBV11-2
CASTERRGGQPQHF TRBJ1-5 TRBV19
CASSLAQVNTEAFF TRBJ1-1 TRBV28
CASREPKGLSETQYF TRBJ2-5 TRBV27
CASSFRQLNTEAFF TRBJ1-1 TRBV28
CASSSQPGVVDTQYF TRBJ2-3 TRBV7-3
CASSLQGGLSYEQYF TRBJ2-7 TRBV28
CASSLGPSNTDTQYF TRBJ2-3 TRBV5-1
CASSGPGQVSYEQYF TRBJ2-7 TRBV25-1
CASSVRRALNTGELFF TRBJ2-2 TRBV10-1
CASSSDGYGYTF TRBJ1-2 TRBV7-6
CSAKGGDEQYF TRBJ2-7 TRBV20-1
CASRSTGGYSYEQYF TRBJ2-7 TRBV28
CASGWEGNEQFF TRBJ2-1 TRBV6-6